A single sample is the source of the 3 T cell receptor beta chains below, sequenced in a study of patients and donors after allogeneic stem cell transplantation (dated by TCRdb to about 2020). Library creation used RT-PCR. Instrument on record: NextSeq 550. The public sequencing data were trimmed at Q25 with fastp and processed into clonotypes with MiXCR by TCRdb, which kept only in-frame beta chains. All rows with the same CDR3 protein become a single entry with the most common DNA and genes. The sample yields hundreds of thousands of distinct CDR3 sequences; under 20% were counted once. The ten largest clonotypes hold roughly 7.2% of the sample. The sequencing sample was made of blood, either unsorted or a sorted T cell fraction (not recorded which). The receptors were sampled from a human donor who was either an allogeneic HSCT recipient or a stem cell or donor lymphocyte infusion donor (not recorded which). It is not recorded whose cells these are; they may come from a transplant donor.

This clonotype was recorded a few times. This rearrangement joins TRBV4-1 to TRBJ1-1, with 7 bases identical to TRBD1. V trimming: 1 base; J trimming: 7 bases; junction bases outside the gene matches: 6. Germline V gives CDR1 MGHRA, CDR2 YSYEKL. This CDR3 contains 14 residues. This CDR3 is CASSQARGRSEAFF. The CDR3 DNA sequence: TGCGCCAGCAGCCAAGCGAGGGGGCGGAGTGAAGCTTTCTTT.

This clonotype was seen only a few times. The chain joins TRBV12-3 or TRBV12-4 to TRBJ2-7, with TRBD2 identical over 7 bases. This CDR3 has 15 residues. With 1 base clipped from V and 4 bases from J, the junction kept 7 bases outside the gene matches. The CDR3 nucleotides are TGTGCCAGCAGTTTAGGTGGACTAGGGTATTACGAGCAGTACTTC. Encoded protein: CASSLGGLGYYEQYF.

The DNA for the CDR3 is TGTGCCAGCAGCCTGGACAGGGGGCTGTGGCCCCAGCATTTT. Its protein is CASSLDRGLWPQHF. V gene TRBV5-5 combines with J gene TRBJ1-5; 11 nucleotides line up with TRBD1. Trimming took 4 bases from V and 9 from J; bases not matched to a gene: 6. CDR1 and CDR2 (germline): SGHKS, YYEKEE (reference sequence). CDR3 length equals 14 residues.